A single sample gave rise to the 30 T cell receptor beta chains below, sequenced in a study of OX40 agonist ivuxolimab in advanced cancers. This table comes from immunoSEQ multiplex PCR, and its TCRdb copy is limited to in-frame clones, with some not included. The sample holds 35,000 to 45,000 clones, about 86% seen once. Sample: CD4+ or CD8+ T cells sorted from blood, taken in a trial of the OX40 agonist ivuxolimab. These receptors all come from an adult with an advanced solid tumor such as melanoma, head and neck, liver or kidney cancer.

This chain connects TRBV6-5 to TRBJ1-1, with 8 bases identical to TRBD1. Trimming at V came to 5 bases and at J to 3 bases, leaving 2 bases not matched to a gene. CDR3 size: 13 residues. Germline-derived CDR1 and CDR2 are MNHEY and SVGAGI. In DNA, the CDR3 is TGTGCCAGCAGTCAGGGGGCACACACTGAAGCTTTCTTT. Translated, it gives CASSQGAHTEAFF.

The chain employs TRBV7-9 and TRBJ2-1; D may be TRBD2 (5 bases). CDR1 and CDR2 from the germline V gene are SEHNR and FQNEAQ (reference sequence). V gave up 4 bases and J gave up 5 bases, with 18 bases separating them. There are 16 residues in the CDR3. CDR3 sequence reads: CASSSTLEGPNNEQFF. The DNA of the CDR3 is TGTGCCAGCAGCTCCACCTTAGAGGGCCCAAACAATGAGCAGTTCTTC.

This sequence joins TRBV19 and TRBJ1-1; no clear D gene. The CDR3 is 13 amino acids. V gave up 2 bases and J gave up 2 bases, with 6 bases separating them. Germline V gene lookup returns CDR1 LNHDA and CDR2 SQIVND (reference sequence). As DNA, the CDR3 is TGTGCCAGTAGTATAACGAAAAACACTGAAGCTTTCTTT. Its protein is CASSITKNTEAFF.

The rearrangement uses TRBV27 and TRBJ2-1; D gene unclear. V lost 3 bases to trimming and J lost 5 bases, with 23 bases between them. This CDR3 spans 18 amino acids. Germline V gene lookup returns CDR1 MNHEY and CDR2 SMNVEV (reference sequence). CDR3 in amino acids: CASSFTTSAPYTHNEQFF. The CDR3 DNA follows: TGTGCCAGCAGTTTTACGACATCAGCCCCCTATACGCACAATGAGCAGTTCTTC.

The V gene is TRBV28, the J gene TRBJ1-1; no reliable D call. V was pared by 4 bases and J by 1 base, with 4 bases between. Germline lookup yields CDR1 MDHEN and CDR2 SYDVKM. This CDR3 region has 12 residues. Here the CDR3 reads CASSYRNTEAFF. CDR3 coding DNA: TGTGCCAGCAGTTATCGGAACACTGAAGCTTTCTTT.

The J gene is TRBJ1-1, the V gene TRBV6-6; D not resolved. The CDR3 spans 15 residues. Trimming removed 0 bases at V and 4 bases at J, with 12 bases between. Germline values: CDR1 MNHNY, CDR2 SVGAGI (reference sequence). CDR3 sequence (DNA): TGTGCCAGCAGTTACTCGGACGGTGGGCCCACTGAAGCTTTCTTT. Encoded protein: CASSYSDGGPTEAFF.

The chain uses TRBV5-6 and TRBJ2-3, with TRBD2 as a possible D gene (5 bases). The CDR3 is 13 amino acids. Trimming stripped 4 bases from V and 4 bases from J, with 10 bases between. Germline assignment: CDR1 SGHDT and CDR2 YYEEEE. The CDR3 loop reads CASSVGSPDTQYF. CDR3 in DNA: TGTGCCAGCAGCGTAGGGAGCCCAGATACGCAGTATTTT.

The chain joins TRBV4-2 to TRBJ2-1; 9 nucleotides line up with TRBD2. Unmatched junction bases numbered 8, after V lost 0 bases and J lost 8 bases. This CDR3 region has 16 residues. Germline CDR1 reads LGHNA; CDR2 reads YNFKEQ. CDR3 nucleotide sequence: TGTGCCAGCAGCCAAGAGGAGGCTAGCGGGGAGTATGAGCAGTTCTTC. This translates into CASSQEEASGEYEQFF.

In its sample, this clone was seen once. This chain connects TRBV4-1 to TRBJ1-4; 9 bases map to TRBD1. Germline loops: CDR1 MGHRA, CDR2 YSYEKL. J was trimmed by 8 bases and V by 4 bases; bases with no gene match: 5. The CDR3 runs 14 residues. DNA of the CDR3: TGCGCCAGCAGCCCGGGACAGGGTGGAGAAAAACTGTTTTTT. Protein product: CASSPGQGGEKLFF.

The V call is TRBV7-6, the J call TRBJ2-5, with 7 bases that match TRBD1. Looked up from germline, CDR1 is SGHVS and CDR2 is FNYEAQ. Trimming at V came to 0 bases and at J to 5 bases, leaving 3 bases not matched to a gene. The CDR3 loop spans 14 amino acids. In DNA, the CDR3 is TGTGCCAGCAGCTTAGCAGGGGGCTTGGAGACCCAGTACTTC. Encoded protein: CASSLAGGLETQYF.

V is TRBV28 and J is TRBJ1-5; D gene unclear. There are 13 residues in the CDR3. The germline CDR1 and CDR2 sequences are MDHEN and SYDVKM. V shed 8 bases and J shed 2 bases, with 10 bases lying between them. The CDR3 DNA sequence: TGTGCCAGCCTAGAGAGGGGCAATCAGCCCCAGCATTTT. It is translated as CASLERGNQPQHF.

This chain links TRBV5-4 with TRBJ2-5, with D possibly called TRBD1 or TRBD2 (5 bases each). V was cut by 7 bases and J by 0 bases, with 10 bases left in between. The CDR3 consists of 13 residues. Germline V lookup: CDR1 SGHNT, CDR2 YYREEE (reference sequence). The CDR3 spells CASVGDHQETQYF. CDR3 bases: TGTGCCAGCGTTGGGGACCACCAAGAGACCCAGTACTTC.

This clone turned up a few times. CDR3 in DNA: TGTGCCAGCAGCCGGGGACAGGGGGTATTGTCCAAAAACATTCAGTACTTC. Protein: CASSRGQGVLSKNIQYF. The rearrangement links TRBV28 to TRBJ2-4, with TRBD1 matching 11 bases. The length of the CDR3 is 17 residues. Trimming took 6 bases from V and 2 from J; bases not matched to a gene: 9. The germline gives CDR1 MDHEN, CDR2 SYDVKM.

The V call is TRBV19, the J call TRBJ2-1, with 15 bases identical to TRBD2. The CDR3 has 16 residues. The ends lost 4 bases at V and 7 bases at J; junction bases unmatched: 5. CDR1 and CDR2 from the germline V gene are LNHDA and SQIVND (reference sequence). The CDR3 sequence is CASSNTGLAGGNEQFF. CDR3 in DNA: TGTGCCAGTAGTAACACCGGACTAGCGGGGGGGAATGAGCAGTTCTTC. Looking up the rest from reference TRBV19 and TRBJ2-1 gives the full variable domain: DGGITQSPKYLFRKEGQNVTLSCEQNLNHDAMYWYRQDPGQGLRLIYYSQIVNDFQKGDIAEGYSVSREKKESFPLTVTSAQKNPTAFYLCASSNTGLAGGNEQFFGPGTRLTVL.

The rearrangement joins TRBV6-5 to TRBJ1-5, with 7 bases lining up with TRBD1. The CDR3 loop spans 14 amino acids. Losses at the gene ends were 6 bases for V and 1 base for J; bases not matched to a gene: 3. Germline V gene sequence: CDR1 MNHEY, CDR2 SVGAGI. CDR3 nucleotide sequence: TGTGCCAGCAGGACAGGGATCAGCAATCAGCCCCAGCATTTT. Encoded protein: CASRTGISNQPQHF.

The chain couples TRBV28 to TRBJ1-3; D gene uncertain. V was trimmed by 1 base and J by 0 bases, leaving 10 bases between them. Germline lookup yields CDR1 MDHEN and CDR2 SYDVKM. The CDR3 length is 16 residues. CDR3 in amino acids: CASSLLSDGSGNTIYF. CDR3 bases: TGTGCCAGCAGTTTATTGTCTGACGGCTCTGGAAACACCATATATTTT.

The CDR3 loop reads CASSTPSPSGNTEAFF. The DNA of the CDR3 is TGTGCCAGCAGCACGCCTTCCCCATCAGGGAACACTGAAGCTTTCTTT. This chain uses TRBV5-7 with TRBJ1-1, with D unresolved. TRBV5-7 is classed as an ORF, of uncertain function. The CDR3 sequence is 16 residues long. Trimming left V 4 bases short and J 1 base short, with 17 bases between.

The V call is TRBV6-1, the J call TRBJ1-6; D is perhaps TRBD1 (5 bases). Trimming removed 5 bases from V and 8 bases from J, with 10 bases in between. The germline V gene encodes CDR1 MNHNS and CDR2 SASEGT. The CDR3 length is 13 residues. CDR3 sequence: CASSYGGDSPLHF. CDR3 sequence (DNA): TGTGCCAGCAGTTATGGGGGGGATTCACCCCTCCACTTT.

This sequence joins TRBV27 and TRBJ2-7; 8 bases line up with TRBD1. The CDR3 length is 15 residues. The V and J ends lost 5 bases and 1 base, in that order; junction bases with no gene match: 7. Germline CDR1 reads MNHEY; CDR2 reads SMNVEV (reference sequence). CDR3 in amino acids: CASSPWTGRSYEQYF. The CDR3, as DNA: TGTGCCAGCAGTCCTTGGACAGGGAGGTCCTACGAGCAGTACTTC.

The rearrangement links TRBV21-1 to TRBJ1-5; the table calls TRBD1, which could not be checked here. TRBV21-1 is reported as a pseudogene. This CDR3 has 13 amino acids. The CDR3 DNA is TGTGCCAGCGGAAAGCAGGGAAATCAGCCCCAGCATTTT. This sequence encodes CASGKQGNQPQHF.

The chain is built from TRBV4-1 and TRBJ1-5; 8 bases align to TRBD1. Germline V gene data show CDR1 as MGHRA and CDR2 as YSYEKL. This CDR3 has 18 residues. With 0 bases clipped from V and 2 bases from J, the junction kept 9 bases outside the gene matches. CDR3 nucleotides: TGCGCCAGCAGCCAAGAGGGGGGACAGGATGGGGGCAATCAGCCCCAGCATTTT. This gives the protein CASSQEGGQDGGNQPQHF.

The rearrangement links TRBV16 to TRBJ1-1, with TRBD1 identical over 11 bases. The germline V gene encodes CDR1 KGHSY and CDR2 FQNENV. The CDR3 covers 15 residues. Trimming took 5 bases from V and 6 from J; bases not matched to a gene: 8. This CDR3 is CASSNSGQGAPEAFF. The CDR3 DNA reads TGTGCCAGCAGCAATTCCGGACAGGGGGCCCCTGAAGCTTTCTTT.

The V gene is TRBV7-9, the J gene TRBJ2-5, with D perhaps TRBD1 (6 bases). The V and J ends lost 5 bases and 2 bases respectively, with 12 bases between them. CDR3 size: 14 residues. CDR1 is SEHNR and CDR2 is FQNEAQ in the germline V gene (reference sequence). CDR3 sequence reads: CASSISQGQETQYF. The CDR3 DNA reads TGTGCCAGCAGCATTTCACAGGGTCAAGAGACCCAGTACTTC.

V is TRBV6-5 and J is TRBJ2-3; D gene unclear. Germline CDR1 MNHEY, CDR2 SVGAGI. This CDR3 is 13 amino acids long. Trimming left V 6 bases short and J 2 bases short, with 9 bases between. CDR3 region: CASRWDPTDTQYF. The CDR3 region has the DNA TGTGCCAGCAGATGGGATCCCACAGATACGCAGTATTTT.

The V call is TRBV7-6, the J call TRBJ1-4; weak D call: TRBD1 (5 bases). The V gene lost 1 base and the J gene lost 8 bases, with 8 bases spanning the gap. CDR1 is SGHVS, CDR2 FNYEAQ, per germline. The CDR3 has 13 residues. The CDR3: CASSLERGEKLFF. The CDR3 nucleotides are TGTGCCAGCAGCTTAGAGCGGGGCGAAAAACTGTTTTTT.

The V and J genes are TRBV28 and TRBJ2-6; D gene ambiguous. V lost 0 bases, J lost 0 bases, and 6 bases lay in between. This CDR3 has 16 amino acids. Germline V gives CDR1 MDHEN, CDR2 SYDVKM. The DNA of the CDR3 is TGTGCCAGCAGTTTATGGGAGAGCTCTGGGGCCAACGTCCTGACTTTC. Its translation is CASSLWESSGANVLTF.

The chain carries TRBV5-8 and TRBJ1-5; 9 nucleotides agree with TRBD1. CDR3 size: 15 residues. V trimming: 0 bases; J trimming: 7 bases; junction bases outside the gene matches: 5. The germline gives CDR1 SGHTS, CDR2 YDEGEE. CDR3 sequence reads: CASSLAGQGPQPQHF. DNA of the CDR3: TGTGCCAGCAGCTTGGCGGGACAGGGTCCCCAGCCCCAGCATTTT. Looking up the rest from reference TRBV5-8 and TRBJ1-5 gives the full variable domain: EAGVTQSPTHLIKTRGQQATLRCSPISGHTSVYWYQQALGLGLQFLLWYDEGEERNRGNFPPRFSGRQFPNYSSELNVNALELEDSALYLCASSLAGQGPQPQHFGDGTRLSIL.

The chain has TRBV7-2 and TRBJ2-5; possibly TRBD1 for D (5 bases). With 5 bases removed from V and 4 bases from J, the gap between germline ends came to 11 bases. The germline CDR1 and CDR2 sequences are SGHTA and FQGNSA. The CDR3 totals 13 residues. The CDR3 spells CASSETASETQYF. In DNA form, the CDR3 reads TGTGCCAGCAGCGAGACAGCATCAGAGACCCAGTACTTC.

The rearrangement uses TRBV11-3 and TRBJ2-2, with D uncertain. V lost 3 bases and J lost 5, with 10 bases in between. Looked up from germline, CDR1 is SGHNT and CDR2 is YENEEA. This CDR3 is 14 amino acids long. CDR3: CASSLDVGTGELFF. CDR3 nucleotide sequence: TGTGCCAGCAGCTTGGATGTGGGAACCGGGGAGCTGTTTTTT.

The genes are TRBV4-1 and TRBJ1-5; 7 bases fit TRBD1. J lost 4 bases, V lost 1 base, and 7 bases had no gene match. The germline CDR1 and CDR2 sequences are MGHRA and YSYEKL. This CDR3 region has 16 residues. The CDR3 DNA reads as TGCGCCAGCAGCCAAGCTGTCGGGACAGAAAATCAGCCCCAGCATTTT. This gives the protein CASSQAVGTENQPQHF.